Each of the 7 T cell receptor beta chains below was sequenced from the same sample in a study of neoadjuvant nivolumab and ipilimumab in lung cancer (dated by TCRdb to about 2020). Receptors were amplified or captured by the immunoSEQ multiplex PCR assay. Here the immuneACCESS table is served through TCRdb, limited to in-frame sequences with V and J called. Missing clones are a known gap in these copies; in checked studies unresolved V genes cover under half, and the rest lacks a known reason. This sample has 26,000 or so clones in its table, and over 80% of those were observed once. The top ten constitute just over 5% of the sample. This specimen's time point label, interpreted: at surgical resection after neoadjuvant nivolumab +/- ipilimumab. The starting material was tumor tissue, obtained after neoadjuvant nivolumab, alone or with ipilimumab, at or shortly before surgery. The receptors originated from an adult with non-small cell lung cancer.

The chain joins TRBV6-6 to TRBJ2-5; TRBD1 agrees at 10 bases. CDR3 length: 13 residues. Germline V lookup: CDR1 MNHNY, CDR2 SVGAGI (reference sequence). With 7 bases clipped from V and 7 bases from J, the junction kept 6 bases outside the gene matches. The CDR3, as DNA: TGTGCCAGCAAGGCCGGGACAGGGGTGACCCAGTACTTC. Translation: CASKAGTGVTQYF.

V is TRBV30 and J is TRBJ2-3; D uncertain. Looked up from germline, CDR1 is GTSNPN and CDR2 is SVGIG (reference sequence). CDR3 length equals 14 residues. V lost 5 bases to trimming and J lost 0 bases, with 12 bases between them. The CDR3 sequence is CAWGKGTSTDTQYF. For the CDR3, the DNA is TGTGCCTGGGGAAAGGGCACTAGCACAGATACGCAGTATTTT.

This chain uses TRBV5-8 with TRBJ1-1, with TRBD1 as a possible D gene (6 bases). The CDR3 sequence is 14 residues long. V dropped 2 bases and J dropped 2 bases, with 10 bases sitting between them. From germline, CDR1 is SGHTS and CDR2 YDEGEE. Here the CDR3 reads CASSFRGGNTEAFF. In nucleotides, the CDR3 is TGTGCCAGCAGCTTCAGGGGAGGAAACACTGAAGCTTTCTTT.

CDR3 in DNA: TGTGCCTGGAGTCTGAACTCTGGAAACACCATATATTTT. As protein: CAWSLNSGNTIYF. This sequence joins TRBV30 and TRBJ1-3; D is undetermined. The V gene lost 2 bases and the J gene lost 0 bases, with 5 bases spanning the gap. Germline V CDR1 and CDR2: GTSNPN, SVGIG (reference sequence). The CDR3 runs 13 residues.

The chain has TRBV7-2 and TRBJ1-2; TRBD1 matches at 10 bases. Germline CDR1 SGHTA, CDR2 FQGNSA. This CDR3 region has 15 residues. V shed 4 bases and J 4 bases; nucleotides not matched to a gene: 6. The CDR3, as DNA: TGTGCCAGCAGCTCGACAGGGGGCGCAAGCTATGGCTACACCTTC. Its translation: CASSSTGGASYGYTF.

The CDR3 region has the DNA TGTGCCAGCAGCTACAGGGACAGAATAAACACTGAAGCTTTCTTT. Its translation is CASSYRDRINTEAFF. The chain is built from TRBV7-8 and TRBJ1-1, with 7 bases matching TRBD1. V shed 4 bases and J 2 bases; nucleotides not matched to a gene: 7. Germline V gene sequence: CDR1 SGHVS, CDR2 FQNEAQ. This CDR3 has 15 residues.

V is TRBV28 and J is TRBJ1-5, with a possible D match to TRBD1 (5 bases). V was cut by 6 bases and J by 6 bases, with 18 bases left in between. There are 15 residues in the CDR3. Germline CDR1 and CDR2: MDHEN and SYDVKM. This CDR3 is CASSLRGTVTQPQHF. CDR3 DNA: TGTGCCAGCAGCCTCCGCGGGACGGTAACTCAGCCCCAGCATTTT.